A single sample is the source of the 17 T cell receptor beta chains below, sequenced in a study of T cell responses to AZD1222 COVID-19 vaccine. Generated by immunoSEQ multiplex PCR, the TCRdb table keeps only in-frame clones and is missing some. Among 150,000 or so clones listed, roughly nine tenths were seen once. Sequenced material: peripheral blood, taken on day 0 of MenACWY control vaccination. These receptors all stem from an adult in good health.

This clone was observed a few times. The rearrangement joins TRBV7-9 to TRBJ2-1, with a tentative D call TRBD2 (7 bases). The CDR3 sequence is 12 residues long. Germline CDR1 is SEHNR and CDR2 is FQNEAQ (reference sequence). V lost 5 bases and J lost 12, with 14 bases in between. The CDR3 spells CASSPRGPGQFF. The CDR3 DNA follows: TGTGCCAGCAGCCCGCGGGGGCCGGGGCAGTTCTTC. Complete variable domain (other parts from reference TRBV7-9 and TRBJ2-1): DTGVSQNPRHKITKRGQNVTFRCDPISEHNRLYWYRQTLGQGPEFLTYFQNEAQLEKSRLLSDRFSAERPKGSFSTLEIQRTEQGDSAMYLCASSPRGPGQFFGPGTRLTVL.

The chain has TRBV19 and TRBJ2-1; 9 nucleotides line up with TRBD2. J lost 4 bases, V lost 1 base, and 14 bases had no gene match. CDR3 length: 19 residues. CDR1 is LNHDA, CDR2 SQIVND, per germline (reference sequence). The CDR3 loop reads CASSIGFATRLAEYNEQFF. The CDR3 nucleotides read TGTGCCAGTAGTATAGGTTTTGCGACCCGACTAGCGGAATACAATGAGCAGTTCTTC.

V is TRBV7-9 and J is TRBJ1-1, with D maybe TRBD1 (5 bases). The germline CDR1 and CDR2 sequences are SEHNR and FQNEAQ (reference sequence). Trimming shortened V by 2 bases and J by 4 bases, and 14 bases separated the two germline ends. CDR3 length: 15 amino acids. The CDR3 region has the DNA TGTGCCAGCAGCTTAAGGGGAGCGAAAGGCACTGAAGCTTTCTTT. It translates to CASSLRGAKGTEAFF.

This sequence joins TRBV7-2 and TRBJ1-5; D unresolved. Trimming shortened V by 5 bases and J by 6 bases, and 11 bases separated the two germline ends. CDR3 length: 13 amino acids. CDR1 is SGHTA, CDR2 FQGNSA, per germline. The CDR3 region has the DNA TGTGCCAGCAGCAGGGAAAGAGGTCAGCCCCAGCATTTT. Its protein product is CASSRERGQPQHF.

This chain connects TRBV7-2 to TRBJ2-5; TRBD1 is a possible D gene (6 bases). Per the germline V gene, CDR1 is SGHTA and CDR2 is FQGNSA. Trimming pared 1 base from V and 4 bases from J, leaving 16 bases between. This CDR3 is 16 amino acids long. The CDR3 DNA sequence: TGTGCCAGCAGCTTAGGTACAGGGTCGGGCCGAGAGACCCAGTACTTC. Its protein is CASSLGTGSGRETQYF.

The rearrangement uses TRBV5-4 and TRBJ2-1; 7 positions match TRBD2. Looked up from germline, CDR1 is SGHNT and CDR2 is YYREEE (reference sequence). The CDR3 consists of 16 residues. V dropped 2 bases and J dropped 0; count of bases not matched to a gene: 5. As DNA, the CDR3 is TGTGCCAGCAGCTTAGCGGGAAGGGTCTCCTACAATGAGCAGTTCTTC. Amino acids: CASSLAGRVSYNEQFF. The full variable domain, its missing parts supplied by reference TRBV5-4 and TRBJ2-1, is ETGVTQSPTHLIKTRGQQVTLRCSSQSGHNTVSWYQQALGQGPQFIFQYYREEENGRGNFPPRFSGLQFPNYSSELNVNALELDDSALYLCASSLAGRVSYNEQFFGPGTRLTVL.

In this sample, this clone turned up once. The chain joins TRBV5-1 to TRBJ1-2, with a weak D call TRBD1 (5 bases). Germline-derived CDR1 and CDR2 are SGHRS and YFSETQ. Trimming took off 6 bases at V and 7 bases at J, with 25 bases between the two ends. CDR3 size: 16 residues. CDR3 protein: CASTLGAERPRSGYTF. CDR3 nucleotide sequence: TGCGCCAGCACCCTAGGGGCAGAGCGACCCAGGAGTGGCTACACCTTC.

The chain has TRBV9 and TRBJ1-2; D remains unclear. CDR1 is SGDLS and CDR2 is YYNGEE in the germline V gene. V was trimmed by 3 bases and J by 8 bases, leaving 17 bases between them. The CDR3 has 14 amino acids. As DNA, the CDR3 is TGTGCCAGCAGCGGACCAGACCCATCCCTAGGCTACACCTTC. This codes for CASSGPDPSLGYTF.

The chain links TRBV7-2 to TRBJ2-1; no clear D gene. The CDR3 sequence is 15 residues long. Germline V gene sequence: CDR1 SGHTA, CDR2 FQGNSA. Trimming took 1 base from V and 1 from J, leaving 8 bases between them. As DNA, the CDR3 is TGTGCCAGCAGCTTAGACGGTACATCCTACAATGAGCAGTTCTTC. It translates to CASSLDGTSYNEQFF.

The chain employs TRBV6-4 and TRBJ2-7; tentative D call: TRBD1 (5 bases). V was clipped by 0 bases and J by 0 bases, with 12 bases between them. Per the germline V gene, CDR1 is MRHNA and CDR2 is SNTAGT. This CDR3 is 16 amino acids long. In DNA, the CDR3 is TGTGCCAGCAGTGACTCAGGGGCAGGAAGCTCCTACGAGCAGTACGTC. This encodes CASSDSGAGSSYEQYV.

This chain connects TRBV6-1 to TRBJ1-6; D may be TRBD1 (6 bases). The V end lost 1 base, the J end lost 6 bases, and 13 bases lay between the germline ends. CDR3 size: 16 residues. The germline gives CDR1 MNHNS, CDR2 SASEGT. CDR3 amino acids: CASSEVRTASNSPLHF. CDR3 DNA: TGTGCCAGCAGTGAAGTGAGGACAGCCTCTAATTCACCCCTCCACTTT.

The J gene is TRBJ1-1, the V gene TRBV11-2; 7 nucleotides agree with TRBD1. The CDR3 has 15 amino acids. V was clipped by 0 bases and J by 6 bases; unmatched bases: 7. Germline-derived CDR1 and CDR2 are SGHAT and FQNNGV. For the CDR3, the DNA is TGTGCCAGCAGCTTAGATCTCGTGGGACAGCCTGAAGCTTTCTTT. This sequence encodes CASSLDLVGQPEAFF.

CDR3 coding DNA: TGTGCCAGCAGCGCCCCAGGTTACGAGCAGTACGTC. It translates to CASSAPGYEQYV. The chain recombines TRBV6-5 with TRBJ2-7; no clear D gene. The CDR3 has 12 residues. Germline V gene lookup returns CDR1 MNHEY and CDR2 SVGAGI. Trimming took off 6 bases at V and 4 bases at J, with 10 bases between the two ends.

The chain carries TRBV29-1 and TRBJ1-2; 12 bases map to TRBD1. The CDR3 covers 13 residues. V lost 2 bases, J lost 14 bases, and 9 bases stayed unmatched. Germline CDR1 and CDR2: SQVTM and ANQGSEA. CDR3 nucleotide sequence: TGCAGCGTTGAACTCCGGGACAGGGGGCTATGGACCTTC. As protein: CSVELRDRGLWTF. The complete variable domain, with remaining parts taken from reference TRBV29-1 and TRBJ1-2, reads SAVISQKPSRDICQRGTSLTIQCQVDSQVTMMFWYRQQPGQSLTLIATANQGSEATYESGFVIDKFPISRPNLTFSTLTVSNMSPEDSSIYLCSVELRDRGLWTFGSGTRLTVV.

This clone has just a few counts. The V call is TRBV18, the J call TRBJ1-6, with D perhaps TRBD1 (6 bases). The CDR3 consists of 15 residues. V lost 2 bases, J lost 7 bases, and 12 bases lay in between. The V gene's germline CDR1 is KGHSH and CDR2 LQKENI. CDR3 sequence (DNA): TGTGCCAGCTCACCAGGCGGGGGCGCGAATTCACCCCTCCACTTT. Its translation is CASSPGGGANSPLHF.

The rearrangement links TRBV27 to TRBJ2-3, with 13 bases aligning to TRBD2. The CDR3 is made up of 16 amino acids. Germline V gene sequence: CDR1 MNHEY, CDR2 SMNVEV (reference sequence). V dropped 6 bases and J dropped 2; count of bases not matched to a gene: 5. The CDR3 DNA reads as TGTGCCAGCAGGGAACTAGCGGGAGGGCCCACAGATACGCAGTATTTT. Protein sequence: CASRELAGGPTDTQYF.

This sequence joins TRBV19 and TRBJ2-2; TRBD2 aligns across 8 bases. Germline V lookup: CDR1 LNHDA, CDR2 SQIVND (reference sequence). This CDR3 has 16 amino acids. After removal of 4 bases from V and 6 bases from J, the junction contained 10 bases not matched to a gene. CDR3 residues: CASSSLAGFGSGELFF. CDR3 DNA sequence: TGTGCCAGTAGTAGCCTAGCGGGCTTTGGGTCCGGGGAGCTGTTTTTT.